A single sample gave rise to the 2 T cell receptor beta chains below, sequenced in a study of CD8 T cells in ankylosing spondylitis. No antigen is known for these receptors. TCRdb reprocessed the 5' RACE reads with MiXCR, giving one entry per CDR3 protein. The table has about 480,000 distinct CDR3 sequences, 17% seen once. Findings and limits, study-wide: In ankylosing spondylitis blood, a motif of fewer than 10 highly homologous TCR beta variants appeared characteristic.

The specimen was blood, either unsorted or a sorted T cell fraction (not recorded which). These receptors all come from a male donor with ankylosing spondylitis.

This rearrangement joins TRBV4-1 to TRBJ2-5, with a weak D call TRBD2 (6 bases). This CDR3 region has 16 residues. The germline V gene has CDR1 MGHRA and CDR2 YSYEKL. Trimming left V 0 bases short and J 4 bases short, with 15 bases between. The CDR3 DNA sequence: TGCGCCAGCAGCCAAGAGGGGCGGGATAGCGGAGAGACCCAGTACTTC. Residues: CASSQEGRDSGETQYF.

CDR3 residues: CATNFGTPNSPLHF. CDR3 coding DNA: TGTGCCACCAATTTTGGGACACCGAATTCACCCCTCCACTTT. The rearrangement joins TRBV2 to TRBJ1-6, with D perhaps TRBD1 (6 bases). CDR3 length: 14 amino acids. CDR1 is SNHLY and CDR2 is FYNNEI in the germline V gene. V was trimmed by 10 bases and J by 7 bases, leaving 17 bases between them.